These T cell receptor beta chains were read from a single sample in a study of immune cell composition in non-small cell lung cancer. TCRdb keeps only in-frame clones here, not all; method: immunoSEQ multiplex PCR. The sample comprises approximately 4,000 clones, under 80% of which are singletons, and approximately 28% rests with the top ten. Sequenced sample: lung tumor tissue. These receptors were collected from a human donor with non-small cell lung cancer. Both conserved end residues are part of each CDR3. Each record gives: J gene, D gene, clone size, V gene, CDR3 protein, CDR3 DNA. D genes are given only for firm matches. Only part of the rows carry a size: once, few, many, or a class if the clone is expanded.

>TRBJ1-5|NA|medium-sized|TRBV6-1
CASSEELYAVNQPQHF
TGTGCCAGCAGTGAAGAACTCTATGCGGTAAATCAGCCCCAGCATTTT
>TRBJ2-1|TRBD1|NA|TRBV19
CASSTHATGSNEQFF
TGTGCCAGTAGTACCCACGCGACAGGGAGTAATGAGCAGTTCTTC
>TRBJ2-1|TRBD2|once|TRBV4-3
CASSRGLVPIYNEQFF
TGCGCCAGCAGCCGCGGACTAGTCCCGATCTACAATGAGCAGTTCTTC
>TRBJ1-1|NA|NA|TRBV7-2
CASSPGGRGEAFF
TGTGCCAGCAGTCCAGGCGGGCGGGGGGAAGCTTTCTTT
>TRBJ2-7|TRBD2|NA|TRBV7-9
CASSSLAGVSEQYF
TGTGCCAGCAGCTCACTAGCGGGAGTTTCCGAGCAGTACTTC
>TRBJ1-2|TRBD1|NA|TRBV19
CASSIRPGGLGYTF
TGTGCCAGTAGTATAAGGCCAGGGGGCCTTGGCTACACCTTC
>TRBJ2-1|NA|NA|TRBV11-3
CASSLAAYGGEQFF
TGTGCCAGCAGCTTAGCCGCCTATGGGGGGGAGCAGTTCTTC
>TRBJ2-7|NA|once|TRBV15
CATSRGDSYEQYF
TGTGCCACCAGCAGAGGGGACTCCTACGAGCAGTACTTC
>TRBJ1-1|TRBD1|NA|TRBV27
CASSLGGETEAFF
TGTGCCAGCAGTCTAGGGGGCGAGACTGAAGCTTTCTTT
>TRBJ2-1|TRBD1|NA|TRBV5-1
CASSGTGEGYNEQFF
TGCGCCAGCAGCGGGACAGGGGAAGGCTACAATGAGCAGTTCTTC
>TRBJ1-3|NA|once|TRBV7-9
CASSLREENTIYF
TGTGCCAGCAGCTTAAGGGAGGAAAACACCATATATTTT
>TRBJ2-5|TRBD2|NA|TRBV18
CASSPVGGQETQYF
TGTGCCAGCTCACCGGTGGGGGGGCAAGAGACCCAGTACTTC
>TRBJ2-3|NA|NA|TRBV6-4
CASSDSAGSTDTQYF
TGTGCCAGCAGTGACTCGGCGGGCTCCACAGATACGCAGTATTTT
>TRBJ1-1|NA|NA|TRBV30
CAWRGWTMNTEAFF
TGTGCCTGGAGGGGTTGGACAATGAACACTGAAGCTTTCTTT
>TRBJ2-1|TRBD1|NA|TRBV7-2
CASSLSGQGVGEQFF
TGTGCCAGCAGCTTATCGGGACAGGGGGTTGGTGAGCAGTTCTTC
>TRBJ2-3|NA|NA|TRBV6-4
CASSDWRGDTQYF
TGTGCCAGCAGTGACTGGAGGGGAGATACGCAGTATTTT
>TRBJ1-3|TRBD1|NA|TRBV2
CASRKGQGAGNTIYF
TGTGCCAGCAGGAAGGGACAGGGCGCTGGAAACACCATATATTTT
>TRBJ1-2|NA|few|TRBV19
CASKEGAQTKSGYTF
TGTGCCAGTAAGGAGGGTGCCCAAACCAAGTCTGGCTACACCTTC
>TRBJ1-2|NA|NA|TRBV28
CASSLFQQNYGYTF
TGTGCCAGCAGTTTATTCCAACAAAACTATGGCTACACCTTC
>TRBJ2-7|NA|once|TRBV28
CASSLSAGFNEQYF
TGTGCCAGCAGTTTATCGGCAGGGTTCAACGAGCAGTACTTC
>TRBJ2-7|NA|once|TRBV15
CATSRAPNYEQYF
TGTGCCACCAGCAGGGCTCCAAACTACGAGCAGTACTTC
>TRBJ2-1|TRBD1|NA|TRBV5-4
CASSLGGQGVNEQFF
TGTGCCAGCAGCTTGGGCGGACAGGGGGTCAATGAGCAGTTCTTC
>TRBJ1-2|NA|once|TRBV7-8
CASSLSRGASGGYTF
TGTGCCAGCAGCCTGTCCCGGGGGGCTTCGGGTGGCTACACCTTC
>TRBJ1-3|NA|NA|TRBV6-6
CASRPPTASSGNTIYF
TGTGCCAGCAGGCCTCCGACAGCTTCCTCTGGAAACACCATATATTTT
>TRBJ2-3|NA|NA|TRBV4-3
CASSQDVGEADTQYF
TGCGCCAGCAGCCAAGATGTAGGGGAAGCAGATACGCAGTATTTT
>TRBJ1-1|NA|NA|TRBV6-9
CASSYLQGAEAFF
TGTGCCAGCAGTTATTTACAGGGCGCTGAAGCTTTCTTT
>TRBJ2-7|TRBD2|NA|TRBV19
CASALLAGVVNEQYF
TGTGCCAGCGCTCTACTAGCGGGAGTTGTCAACGAGCAGTACTTC
>TRBJ2-7|NA|NA|TRBV7-9
CASSTGGGSYEQYF
TGTGCCAGCAGCACAGGGGGAGGGTCCTACGAGCAGTACTTC
>TRBJ2-7|NA|NA|TRBV9
CASSVGIGSGYEQYF
TGTGCCAGCAGCGTAGGGATCGGGAGCGGTTACGAGCAGTACTTC
>TRBJ1-1|NA|NA|TRBV13
CASSLGQGSETEAFF
TGTGCCAGCAGCTTAGGTCAGGGATCGGAGACTGAAGCTTTCTTT
>TRBJ1-3|NA|once|TRBV7-8
CASSKGARSSGNTIYF
TGTGCCAGCAGCAAAGGGGCAAGATCCTCTGGAAACACCATATATTTT
>TRBJ2-1|TRBD1|NA|TRBV5-1
CASSDREVGVSYNEQFF
TGCGCCAGCTCGGACAGGGAAGTGGGAGTCTCCTACAATGAGCAGTTCTTC
>TRBJ1-6|NA|once|TRBV4-2
CASSQDGYSPLHF
TGTGCCAGCAGCCAAGATGGCTATTCACCCCTCCACTTT
>TRBJ1-2|NA|NA|TRBV11-2
CASSFFDSHYGYTF
TGTGCCAGCAGCTTTTTCGACAGTCACTATGGCTACACCTTC
>TRBJ2-6|NA|NA|TRBV29-1
CSAGTPGANVLTF
TGCAGCGCTGGGACTCCTGGGGCCAACGTCCTGACTTTC